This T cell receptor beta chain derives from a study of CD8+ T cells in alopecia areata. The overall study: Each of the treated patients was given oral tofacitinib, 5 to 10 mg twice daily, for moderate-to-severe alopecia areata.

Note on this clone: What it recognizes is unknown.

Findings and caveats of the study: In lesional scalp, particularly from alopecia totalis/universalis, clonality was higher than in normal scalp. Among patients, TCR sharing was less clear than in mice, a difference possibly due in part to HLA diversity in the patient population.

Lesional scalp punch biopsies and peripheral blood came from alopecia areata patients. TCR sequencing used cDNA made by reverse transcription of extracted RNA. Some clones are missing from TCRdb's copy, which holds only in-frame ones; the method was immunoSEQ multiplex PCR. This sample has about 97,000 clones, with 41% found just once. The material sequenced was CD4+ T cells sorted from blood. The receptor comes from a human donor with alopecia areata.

The CDR3 loop is CAWSVRGGLDKTYNEQFF. DNA for the CDR3: TGTGCCTGGAGTGTACGTGGGGGCCTCGATAAAACCTACAATGAGCAGTTCTTC. V and J are TRBV30 and TRBJ2-1, with D possibly TRBD1 on 6 matching bases. V was pared by 0 bases and J by 2 bases, with 20 bases between. The CDR3 extends over 18 amino acids. Germline assignment: CDR1 GTSNPN and CDR2 SVGIG (reference sequence).